This T cell receptor beta chain was recovered during a study of CD8 T cells in Susac syndrome. CDR3 length: 15 amino acids. The V end lost 4 bases, the J end lost 8 bases, and 18 bases lay between the germline ends. Germline values: CDR1 SNHLY, CDR2 FYNNEI. The T cells that were sequenced for TCR beta were CD8+ and CD4+ cells from blood. An input of about 0.5 to 1 ug of RNA was subjected to reverse transcription using random hexamers. Amplification of TCR beta CDR3 by immunoSEQ multiplex PCR spanned 54 Vbeta and 13 Jbeta. TCRdb reprocessed the immunoSEQ multiplex PCR reads with MiXCR, giving one entry per CDR3 protein. Of about 290,000 distinct CDR3 sequences in the sample, 75% to 85% are singletons; the top ten hold roughly 0.21%.

The sample comprised CD8+ T cells from PBMCs. The V gene is TRBV2, the J gene TRBJ1-5, with D perhaps matching TRBD1 (6 bases). The receptor was derived from a human donor with multiple sclerosis. CDR3 amino acids: CASSVQRDMVEPQHF. The CDR3 coding sequence is TGTGCCAGCAGTGTACAAAGGGACATGGTAGAGCCCCAGCATTTT.